This TCR beta chain emerged from a study of blood T cell repertoires in COVID-19. Study summary: From the United States, Italy and Spain came samples of acute and convalescent COVID-19.

In the authors' methods: Estimation of nucleated cell counts relied on the amplification of reference gene primers. Some clones are missing from TCRdb's copy, which holds only in-frame ones; the method was immunoSEQ multiplex PCR. V, J and clone size reflect that table, while D and trimming were determined from the DNA. The sample shows approximately 500,000 clones, roughly nine tenths of them seen only once. Patients of the Seattle cohort, enrolled during active infection, were followed longitudinally. The germline V gene has CDR1 GTSNPN and CDR2 SVGIG (reference sequence). This CDR3 is built from 11 residues. Trimming stripped 3 bases from V and 13 bases from J, with 15 bases between.

The source of this sequence is a woman in her 50s with COVID-19, enrolled during active disease. Sequencing used peripheral blood. J is TRBJ1-2 and V is TRBV30; D is ambiguous. The CDR3 protein is CAWRSLRVSTF. DNA of the CDR3: TGTGCCTGGAGATCCCTGCGGGTATCCACCTTC.